Below, 28 T cell receptor beta chains from the same sample are listed, as sequenced in a study of OX40 agonist ivuxolimab in advanced cancers. Assay used: immunoSEQ multiplex PCR; TCRdb lists only in-frame clones, some missing. The data contain roughly 86,000 clones, approximately 91% of them singletons. The sequencing used CD4+ or CD8+ T cells sorted from blood, collected in a trial of the OX40 agonist ivuxolimab. These TCRs come from an adult with an advanced solid tumor such as melanoma, head and neck, liver or kidney cancer.

The rearrangement joins TRBV5-1 to TRBJ1-2, with unresolved D. The CDR3 covers 14 residues. CDR1 and CDR2 from the germline V gene are SGHRS and YFSETQ. Between the trimmed V and J ends, which lost 7 bases and 0 bases, there was a span of 13 bases. The CDR3 reads CASLPDGSNYGYTF. Written as DNA, the CDR3 is TGCGCCAGCCTCCCGGATGGTTCTAACTATGGCTACACCTTC.

V and J are TRBV11-3 and TRBJ2-5; 7 nucleotides agree with TRBD1. Per the germline V gene, CDR1 is SGHNT and CDR2 is YENEEA. The CDR3 is made up of 14 amino acids. After removal of 5 bases from V and 0 bases from J, the junction contained 3 bases not matched to a gene. CDR3 DNA sequence: TGTGCCAGCAGCCTCGGGACAGACCAAGAGACCCAGTACTTC. Its protein is CASSLGTDQETQYF.

The rearrangement joins TRBV6-5 to TRBJ1-4; D unresolved. Looked up from germline, CDR1 is MNHEY and CDR2 is SVGAGI. The CDR3 has 14 amino acids. Deletions cut 4 bases from V and 0 bases from J, with 6 bases between. The CDR3 DNA reads as TGTGCCAGCAGTTGGTCCGCAACTAATGAAAAACTGTTTTTT. Its protein is CASSWSATNEKLFF.

V gene TRBV7-2 combines with J gene TRBJ1-1; a weak D match, TRBD1 (5 bases). Germline loops: CDR1 SGHTA, CDR2 FQGNSA. CDR3 length: 13 amino acids. The germline V and J ends were trimmed by 4 bases and 11 bases, with 17 bases remaining between them. In DNA, the CDR3 is TGTGCCAGCAGCTCACAGGCCCGGAGGAGGGCTTTCTTT. Translated, it gives CASSSQARRRAFF.

The gene calls are TRBV6-5 and TRBJ1-1, with D possibly matching TRBD1 (5 bases). V dropped 6 bases and J dropped 8 bases, with 10 bases sitting between them. The length of the CDR3 is 11 residues. Germline V gene data show CDR1 as MNHEY and CDR2 as SVGAGI. This CDR3 reads CASSHRLEAFF. The CDR3 DNA is TGTGCCAGCAGCCACAGGTTAGAAGCTTTCTTT.

As to this clone: This sample includes further DNA sequences coding for the same CDR3. V is TRBV10-3 and J is TRBJ2-5, with 9 bases identical to TRBD2. CDR1 ENHRY and CDR2 SYGVKD come from the germline V gene. The CDR3 consists of 15 residues. The ends lost 4 bases at V and 2 bases at J; junction bases unmatched: 5. DNA of the CDR3: TGTGCCATCAGTGTTGGGGCGGGAGGGCAAGAGACCCAGTACTTC. Residues: CAISVGAGGQETQYF.

The count of this clone is one. The chain couples TRBV5-5 to TRBJ2-7, with 7 positions matching TRBD2. Unmatched junction bases numbered 9, after V lost 5 bases and J lost 4 bases. Germline-derived CDR1 and CDR2 are SGHKS and YYEKEE (reference sequence). This CDR3 spans 14 amino acids. The CDR3, as DNA: TGTGCCAGCAGGAACTTAGCGGGTCGGTACGAGCAGTACTTC. It specifies CASRNLAGRYEQYF.

By proportion, this clone is medium-sized (0.01 to 0.1%). The chain uses TRBV9 and TRBJ1-1; 8 nucleotides agree with TRBD1. This CDR3 has 12 residues. The germline gives CDR1 SGDLS, CDR2 YYNGEE. Trimming cost V 4 bases and J 11 bases; bases outside gene matches: 7. In DNA, the CDR3 is TGTGCCAGCAGCACCGGACAGGGTCGGGCTTTCTTT. Translation gives CASSTGQGRAFF.

This clone was seen just once. Different DNA sequences within this sample yield the same CDR3. The chain joins TRBV27 to TRBJ1-4; D not certain. The CDR3 extends over 11 amino acids. Trimming took 6 bases from V and 5 from J, leaving 4 bases between them. In germline, CDR1 is MNHEY, CDR2 SMNVEV (reference sequence). CDR3 protein: CASRSNEKLFF. The CDR3 coding sequence is TGTGCCAGCAGGTCAAATGAAAAACTGTTTTTT.

V is TRBV6-5 and J is TRBJ1-6; D may be TRBD1 (5 bases). Germline V lookup: CDR1 MNHEY, CDR2 SVGAGI. V was shortened by 8 bases and J by 7 bases, with 18 bases between the two germline ends. This CDR3 is 15 amino acids long. CDR3 in DNA: TGTGCCAGCGCACCCCGGGACCGAGGAAATTCACCCCTCCACTTT. Translating it yields CASAPRDRGNSPLHF.

This chain uses TRBV2 with TRBJ1-2; TRBD1 matches 7 bases. The junction had 6 bases not matched to a gene; V was cut back by 2 bases and J by 6 bases. From germline, CDR1 is SNHLY and CDR2 FYNNEI. This CDR3 region has 14 residues. This chain's CDR3 is CASSESGGGNGYTF. The CDR3 nucleotides read TGTGCCAGCAGTGAATCAGGAGGGGGCAATGGCTACACCTTC.

A note on this clone: At the DNA level, this CDR3 is encoded by other sequences in the same sample as well. This rearrangement joins TRBV14 to TRBJ1-1; 10 nucleotides line up with TRBD1. Germline trimming cut 4 bases from V and 2 bases from J; bases unmatched to any gene: 10. This CDR3 has 17 residues. CDR1 and CDR2 (germline): SGHDN, FVKESK. The DNA for the CDR3 is TGTGCCAGCAGCCCGTACCGGGACAGGGGTAGCAACACTGAAGCTTTCTTT. It is translated as CASSPYRDRGSNTEAFF.

The genes are TRBV7-9 and TRBJ1-2; D uncertain. Germline CDR1 reads SEHNR; CDR2 reads FQNEAQ (reference sequence). V lost 0 bases and J 4 bases, leaving 6 bases between the germline ends. The CDR3 consists of 13 residues. CDR3 nucleotides: TGTGCCAGCAGCTTAGCCTCTGGCTATGGCTACACCTTC. Translated: CASSLASGYGYTF. Supplemented by reference TRBV7-9 and TRBJ1-2, the full variable domain reads DTGVSQNPRHKITKRGQNVTFRCDPISEHNRLYWYRQTLGQGPEFLTYFQNEAQLEKSRLLSDRFSAERPKGSFSTLEIQRTEQGDSAMYLCASSLASGYGYTFGSGTRLTVV.

V and J are TRBV5-4 and TRBJ2-3; TRBD1 aligns across 9 bases. The CDR3 spans 16 residues. V was clipped by 3 bases and J by 2 bases; unmatched bases: 7. The germline V gene has CDR1 SGHNT and CDR2 YYREEE (reference sequence). CDR3 nucleotide sequence: TGTGCCAGCAGCTCACCGGGACAGGGAGTCACAGATACGCAGTATTTT. Its translation is CASSSPGQGVTDTQYF.

The rearrangement joins TRBV13 to TRBJ2-3, with D maybe TRBD2 (6 bases). V was clipped by 5 bases and J by 4 bases, with 19 bases between them. Germline-derived CDR1 and CDR2 are PRHDT and FYEKMQ (reference sequence). This CDR3 is 16 amino acids long. CDR3 nucleotides: TGTGCCAGCAGCACCGCAGGGAGGACTATGGCAGATACGCAGTATTTT. It yields the protein CASSTAGRTMADTQYF.

The chain links TRBV28 to TRBJ2-1; the match to TRBD1 covers 10 bases. Germline CDR1 reads MDHEN; CDR2 reads SYDVKM. The CDR3 is 16 amino acids. V was pared by 4 bases and J by 5 bases, with 8 bases of the junction left unmatched. CDR3 in amino acids: CASSSTGTGAHNEQFF. Written as DNA, the CDR3 is TGTGCCAGCAGTTCCACCGGGACAGGGGCCCACAATGAGCAGTTCTTC.

J is TRBJ2-2 and V is TRBV5-3, with D perhaps matching TRBD1 or TRBD2 (6 bases each). TRBV5-3 is sorted into the ORF group, with uncertain function. The CDR3 is made up of 13 amino acids. V lost 4 bases, J lost 11 bases, and 15 bases lay in between. The CDR3 nucleotides read TGTGCCAGAAGCCCCGAGCCGGGGGCTGAGCTGTTTTTT. The encoded protein is CARSPEPGAELFF.

The gene calls are TRBV15 and TRBJ1-2, with D possibly TRBD1 on 6 matching bases. V dropped 6 bases and J dropped 3 bases, with 11 bases sitting between them. CDR1 and CDR2 from the germline V gene are LNHNV and YYDKDF (reference sequence). The CDR3 runs to 13 residues. The CDR3 DNA is TGTGCCACCAGTTCAGGACAGCACTATGGCTACACCTTC. This encodes CATSSGQHYGYTF.

Notes on this clone: Other DNA sequences in this specimen translate into the identical CDR3. V is TRBV12-5 and J is TRBJ2-3, with TRBD2 identical over 7 bases. This CDR3 region has 15 residues. CDR1 and CDR2 (germline): LGHNT, FRNRAP. The CDR3 loop is CPVRGSLGSKDTQYF. The DNA of the CDR3 is TGTCCTGTGCGGGGGAGTTTGGGGAGTAAAGATACGCAGTATTTT.

The chain joins TRBV9 to TRBJ2-3, with D unresolved. CDR1 and CDR2 (germline): SGDLS, YYNGEE. CDR3 length: 13 amino acids. V was pared by 0 bases and J by 1 base, with 3 bases between. CDR3 in amino acids: CASSVGGTDTQYF. In nucleotides, the CDR3 is TGTGCCAGCAGCGTAGGCGGCACAGATACGCAGTATTTT.

This chain joins TRBV6-6 and TRBJ1-2, with 7 positions matching TRBD1. The germline V gene has CDR1 MNHNY and CDR2 SVGAGI (reference sequence). The CDR3 spans 13 residues. Unmatched junction bases numbered 1, after V lost 4 bases and J lost 2 bases. CDR3 bases: TGTGCCAGCAGTTTGACAGGGAACTATGGCTACACCTTC. Protein: CASSLTGNYGYTF.

V gene TRBV28 combines with J gene TRBJ2-7; D might be TRBD2 (6 bases). The length of the CDR3 is 17 residues. Trimming cost V 3 bases and J 1 base, with 19 bases left between them. Germline CDR1 reads MDHEN; CDR2 reads SYDVKM. CDR3 residues: CASSFPKTREESYEQYF. In nucleotides, the CDR3 is TGTGCCAGCAGTTTCCCCAAAACAAGGGAGGAGTCCTACGAGCAGTACTTC. Combining the CDR3 with reference TRBV28 and TRBJ2-7 gives the whole variable domain DVKVTQSSRYLVKRTGEKVFLECVQDMDHENMFWYRQDPGLGLRLIYFSYDVKMKEKGDIPEGYSVSREKKERFSLILESASTNQTSMYLCASSFPKTREESYEQYFGPGTRLTVT.

This clone appeared a single time. V usage is TRBV28 and J usage is TRBJ2-3; 10 nucleotides align to TRBD1. The germline V gene encodes CDR1 MDHEN and CDR2 SYDVKM. V dropped 5 bases and J dropped 2; count of bases not matched to a gene: 10. The CDR3 extends over 17 amino acids. CDR3 DNA: TGTGCCAGCAGTCAAACGACAGGGGGCGATTTCACAGATACGCAGTATTTT. This encodes CASSQTTGGDFTDTQYF. The full variable domain, in which reference TRBV28 and TRBJ2-3 provide the parts outside the CDR3, is DVKVTQSSRYLVKRTGEKVFLECVQDMDHENMFWYRQDPGLGLRLIYFSYDVKMKEKGDIPEGYSVSREKKERFSLILESASTNQTSMYLCASSQTTGGDFTDTQYFGPGTRLTVL.

The chain recombines TRBV12-5 with TRBJ2-1; 8 bases are shared with TRBD2. Per germline, CDR1 LGHNT and CDR2 FRNRAP. This CDR3 contains 16 residues. The junction had 17 bases not matched to a gene; V was cut back by 6 bases and J by 10 bases. The DNA of the CDR3 is TGTGCTAGTGGGGGGATAGAGCGAAGCGGGAGTCGCGAGCAGTTCTTC. This codes for CASGGIERSGSREQFF.

Only a few counts were recorded for this clone. The J gene is TRBJ1-5, the V gene TRBV5-5, with a weak D call TRBD1 (5 bases). Germline assignment: CDR1 SGHKS and CDR2 YYEKEE (reference sequence). This CDR3 contains 13 residues. Trimming cost V 5 bases and J 5 bases, with 11 bases left between them. The DNA of the CDR3 is TGTGCCAGCAGTTACCAGGGTTATCAGCCCCAGCATTTT. It is translated as CASSYQGYQPQHF.

This clone appeared a few times. CDR3 sequence (DNA): TGTGCCAGCTCACCAACGGGGCTTAACTATGGCTACACCTTC. It encodes CASSPTGLNYGYTF. J is TRBJ1-2 and V is TRBV18; D perhaps matches TRBD1 (5 bases). The CDR3 loop spans 14 amino acids. V lost 2 bases to trimming and J lost 1 base, with 8 bases between them. Germline CDR1 KGHSH, CDR2 LQKENI.

V and J are TRBV6-6 and TRBJ1-6; D may be TRBD1 (6 bases). Between the trimmed V and J ends, which lost 6 bases and 10 bases, there was a span of 16 bases. The CDR3 extends over 14 amino acids. Germline values: CDR1 MNHNY, CDR2 SVGAGI (reference sequence). The CDR3 protein is CASSPQGFGSPLHF. The CDR3 nucleotides read TGTGCCAGCAGCCCACAGGGTTTCGGCTCACCCCTCCACTTT.

The V and J genes are TRBV7-3 and TRBJ2-1; D uncertain. The germline V gene encodes CDR1 SGHTA and CDR2 FQGTGA. Trimming stripped 4 bases from V and 6 bases from J, with 16 bases between. The CDR3 loop spans 15 amino acids. CDR3 sequence: CASSSEAFPLNEQFF. DNA for the CDR3: TGTGCCAGCAGCTCTGAAGCTTTCCCTCTCAATGAGCAGTTCTTC.